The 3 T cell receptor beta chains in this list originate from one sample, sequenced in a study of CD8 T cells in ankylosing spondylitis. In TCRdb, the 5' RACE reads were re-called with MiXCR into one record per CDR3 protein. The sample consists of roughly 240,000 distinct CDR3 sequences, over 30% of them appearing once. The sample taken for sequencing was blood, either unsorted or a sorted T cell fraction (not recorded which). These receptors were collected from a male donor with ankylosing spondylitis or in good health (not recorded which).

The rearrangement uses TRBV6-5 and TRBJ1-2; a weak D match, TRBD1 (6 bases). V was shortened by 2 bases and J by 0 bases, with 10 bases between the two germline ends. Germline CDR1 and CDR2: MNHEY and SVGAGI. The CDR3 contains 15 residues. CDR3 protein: CASSYGGPSNYGYTF. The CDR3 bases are TGTGCCAGCAGTTACGGGGGCCCGTCTAACTATGGCTACACCTTC.

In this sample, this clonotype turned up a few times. The CDR3 region is CASSFTGTGTYNEQFF. CDR3 DNA sequence: TGCGCCAGCAGCTTCACCGGGACAGGAACCTACAATGAGCAGTTCTTC. This chain joins TRBV5-1 and TRBJ2-1, with 8 bases that match TRBD1. V was clipped by 2 bases and J by 2 bases; unmatched bases: 6. Germline V gives CDR1 SGHRS, CDR2 YFSETQ. The CDR3 runs 16 residues.

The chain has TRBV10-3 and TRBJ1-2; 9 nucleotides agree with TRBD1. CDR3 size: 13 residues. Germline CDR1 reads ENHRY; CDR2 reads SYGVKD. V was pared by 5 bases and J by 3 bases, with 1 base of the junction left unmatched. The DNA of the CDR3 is TGTGCCATCAGTCGGGACAGGGACTATGGCTACACCTTC. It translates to CAISRDRDYGYTF.